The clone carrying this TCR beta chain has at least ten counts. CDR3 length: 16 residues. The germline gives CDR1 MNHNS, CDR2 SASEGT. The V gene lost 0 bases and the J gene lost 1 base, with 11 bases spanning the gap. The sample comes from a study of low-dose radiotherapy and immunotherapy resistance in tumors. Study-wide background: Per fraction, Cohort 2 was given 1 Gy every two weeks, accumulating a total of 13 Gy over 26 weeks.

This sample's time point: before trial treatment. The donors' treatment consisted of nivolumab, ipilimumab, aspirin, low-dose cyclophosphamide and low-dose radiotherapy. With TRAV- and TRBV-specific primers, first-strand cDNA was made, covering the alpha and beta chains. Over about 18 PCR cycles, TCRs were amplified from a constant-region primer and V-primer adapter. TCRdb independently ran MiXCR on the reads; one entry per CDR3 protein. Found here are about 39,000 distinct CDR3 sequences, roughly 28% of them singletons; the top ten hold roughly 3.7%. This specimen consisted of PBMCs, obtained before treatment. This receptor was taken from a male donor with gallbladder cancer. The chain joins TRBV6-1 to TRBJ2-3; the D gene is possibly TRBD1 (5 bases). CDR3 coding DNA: TGTGCCAGCAGTGAAGCGGGGCAGTTACGCACAGATACGCAGTATTTT. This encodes CASSEAGQLRTDTQYF.